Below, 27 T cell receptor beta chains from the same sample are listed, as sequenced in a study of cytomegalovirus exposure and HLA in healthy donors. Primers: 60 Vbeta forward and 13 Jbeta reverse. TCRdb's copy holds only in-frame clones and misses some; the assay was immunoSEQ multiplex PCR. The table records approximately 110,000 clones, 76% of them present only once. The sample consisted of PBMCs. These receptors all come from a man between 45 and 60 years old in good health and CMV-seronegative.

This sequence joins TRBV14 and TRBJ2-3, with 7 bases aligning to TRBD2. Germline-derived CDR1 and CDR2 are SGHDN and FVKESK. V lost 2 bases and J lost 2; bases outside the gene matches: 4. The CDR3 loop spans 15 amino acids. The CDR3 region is CASSQYRDYTDTQYF. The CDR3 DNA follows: TGTGCCAGCAGCCAATACCGGGACTACACAGATACGCAGTATTTT. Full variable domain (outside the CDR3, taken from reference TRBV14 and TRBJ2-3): EAGVTQFPSHSVIEKGQTVTLRCDPISGHDNLYWYRRVMGKEIKFLLHFVKESKQDESGMPNNRFLAERTGGTYSTLKVQPAELEDSGVYFCASSQYRDYTDTQYFGPGTRLTVL.

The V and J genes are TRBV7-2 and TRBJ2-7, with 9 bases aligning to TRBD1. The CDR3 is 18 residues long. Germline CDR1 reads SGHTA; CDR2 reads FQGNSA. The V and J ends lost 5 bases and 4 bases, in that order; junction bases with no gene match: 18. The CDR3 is CASSPPTLPMTGGYEQYF. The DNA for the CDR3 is TGTGCCAGCAGCCCCCCAACTCTACCGATGACAGGGGGGTACGAGCAGTACTTC.

The CDR3 region is CASSLGQASYEQYF. DNA of the CDR3: TGTGCCAGCAGCTTGGGACAGGCCTCCTACGAGCAGTACTTC. The chain links TRBV11-3 to TRBJ2-7; TRBD1 agrees at 8 bases. V shed 3 bases and J 0 bases; nucleotides not matched to a gene: 1. This CDR3 contains 14 residues. Germline CDR1 reads SGHNT; CDR2 reads YENEEA.

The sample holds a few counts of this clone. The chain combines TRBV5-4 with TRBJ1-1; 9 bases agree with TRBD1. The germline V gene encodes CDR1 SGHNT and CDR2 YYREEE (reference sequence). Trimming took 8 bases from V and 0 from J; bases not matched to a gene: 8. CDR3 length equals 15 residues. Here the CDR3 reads CASSWGQGMNTEAFF. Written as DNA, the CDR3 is TGTGCCAGTAGTTGGGGACAGGGAATGAACACTGAAGCTTTCTTT.

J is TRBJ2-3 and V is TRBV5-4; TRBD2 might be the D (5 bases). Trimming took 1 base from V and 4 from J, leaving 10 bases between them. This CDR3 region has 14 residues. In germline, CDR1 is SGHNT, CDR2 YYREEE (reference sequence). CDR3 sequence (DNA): TGTGCCAGCAGCTTGACGGGGATGGCAGATACGCAGTATTTT. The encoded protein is CASSLTGMADTQYF.

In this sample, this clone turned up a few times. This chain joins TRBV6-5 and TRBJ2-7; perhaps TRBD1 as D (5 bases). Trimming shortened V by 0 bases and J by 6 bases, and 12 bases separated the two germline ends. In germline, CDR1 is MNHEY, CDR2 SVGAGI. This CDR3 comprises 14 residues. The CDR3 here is CASSYSSGASEQYF. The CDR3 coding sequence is TGTGCCAGCAGTTACTCGTCTGGGGCGAGCGAGCAGTACTTC.

CDR3 DNA sequence: TGCGCCAGCAGCTTGGCCTGGACAGGTGGAGGGGAGCTGTTTTTT. Its protein is CASSLAWTGGGELFF. This rearrangement joins TRBV5-1 to TRBJ2-2; 7 bases align to TRBD1. The CDR3 runs to 15 residues. With V trimmed by 0 bases and J by 8 bases, 7 bases remained unmatched. The germline gives CDR1 SGHRS, CDR2 YFSETQ.

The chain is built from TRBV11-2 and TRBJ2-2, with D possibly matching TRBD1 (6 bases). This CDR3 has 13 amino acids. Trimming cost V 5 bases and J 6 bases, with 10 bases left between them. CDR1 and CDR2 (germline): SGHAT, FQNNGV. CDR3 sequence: CASSVQGAGELFF. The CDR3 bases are TGTGCCAGCAGCGTACAGGGTGCCGGGGAGCTGTTTTTT.

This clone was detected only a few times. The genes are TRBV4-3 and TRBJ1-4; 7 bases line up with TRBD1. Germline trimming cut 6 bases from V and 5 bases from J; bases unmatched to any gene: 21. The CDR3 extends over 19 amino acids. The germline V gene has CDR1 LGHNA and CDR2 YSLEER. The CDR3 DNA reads TGCGCCAGCAGTCTAAGTCGAGGGGGCTTCTGGGGGAACAATGAAAAACTGTTTTTT. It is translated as CASSLSRGGFWGNNEKLFF.

CDR3 residues: CASSESLAFTDTQYF. DNA for the CDR3: TGTGCCAGCAGTGAATCCCTAGCTTTCACAGATACGCAGTATTTT. V gene TRBV25-1 combines with J gene TRBJ2-3; perhaps TRBD2 as D (5 bases). V gave up 1 base and J gave up 2 bases, with 10 bases separating them. There are 15 residues in the CDR3. Germline CDR1 and CDR2: MGHDK and SYGVNS.

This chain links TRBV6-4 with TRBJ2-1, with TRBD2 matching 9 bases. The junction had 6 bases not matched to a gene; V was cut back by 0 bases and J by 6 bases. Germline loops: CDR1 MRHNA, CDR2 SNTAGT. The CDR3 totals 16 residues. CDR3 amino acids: CASSDSGGGAGNEQFF. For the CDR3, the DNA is TGTGCCAGCAGTGACTCCGGCGGGGGGGCCGGCAATGAGCAGTTCTTC.

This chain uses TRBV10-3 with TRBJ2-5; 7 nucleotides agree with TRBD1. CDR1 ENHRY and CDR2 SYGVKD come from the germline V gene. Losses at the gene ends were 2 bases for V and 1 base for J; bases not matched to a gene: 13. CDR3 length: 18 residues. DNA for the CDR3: TGTGCCATCAGTGAGACAGGGGCGCGAGATTCGTCCCAAGAGACCCAGTACTTC. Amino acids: CAISETGARDSSQETQYF.

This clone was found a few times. CDR3 in DNA: TGTGCCAGCAGCTCCCGGGGGGGGGCGAGCATTCAGTACTTC. This codes for CASSSRGGASIQYF. The J gene is TRBJ2-4, the V gene TRBV5-6; TRBD2 aligns across 8 bases. After removal of 3 bases from V and 9 bases from J, the junction contained 8 bases not matched to a gene. CDR1 is SGHDT and CDR2 is YYEEEE in the germline V gene. CDR3 length equals 14 residues.

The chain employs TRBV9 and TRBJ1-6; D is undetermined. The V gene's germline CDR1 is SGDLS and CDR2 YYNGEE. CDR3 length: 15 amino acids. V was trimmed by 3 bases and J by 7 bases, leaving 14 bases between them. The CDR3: CASSGEPAGNSPLHF. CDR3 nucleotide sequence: TGTGCCAGCAGCGGAGAGCCTGCGGGGAATTCACCCCTCCACTTT.

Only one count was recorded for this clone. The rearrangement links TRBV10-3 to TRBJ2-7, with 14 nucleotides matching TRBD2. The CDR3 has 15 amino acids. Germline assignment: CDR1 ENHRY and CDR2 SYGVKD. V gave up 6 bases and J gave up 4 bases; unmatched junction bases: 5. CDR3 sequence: CAISLTSGGGYEQYF. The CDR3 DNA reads TGTGCCATCAGCCTGACTAGCGGGGGGGGTTACGAGCAGTACTTC.

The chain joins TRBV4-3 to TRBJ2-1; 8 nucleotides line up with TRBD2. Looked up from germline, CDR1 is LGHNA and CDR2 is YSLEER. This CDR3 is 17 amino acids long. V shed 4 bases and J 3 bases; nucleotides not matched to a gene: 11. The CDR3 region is CASSPQSNAGGYNEQFF. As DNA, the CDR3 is TGCGCCAGCAGCCCTCAATCCAACGCGGGGGGCTACAATGAGCAGTTCTTC.

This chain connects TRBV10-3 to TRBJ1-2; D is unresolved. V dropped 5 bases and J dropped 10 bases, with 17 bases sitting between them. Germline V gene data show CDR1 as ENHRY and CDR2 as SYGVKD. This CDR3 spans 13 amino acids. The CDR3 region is CAISPLVFGNYTF. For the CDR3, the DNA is TGTGCCATCAGTCCACTTGTCTTCGGGAACTACACCTTC.

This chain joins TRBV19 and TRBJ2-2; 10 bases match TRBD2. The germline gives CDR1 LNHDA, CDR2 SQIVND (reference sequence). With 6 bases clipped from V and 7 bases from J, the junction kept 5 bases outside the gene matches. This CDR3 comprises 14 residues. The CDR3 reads CASSPSGGLGELFF. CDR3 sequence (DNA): TGTGCCAGTAGCCCTAGCGGGGGACTCGGGGAGCTGTTTTTT.

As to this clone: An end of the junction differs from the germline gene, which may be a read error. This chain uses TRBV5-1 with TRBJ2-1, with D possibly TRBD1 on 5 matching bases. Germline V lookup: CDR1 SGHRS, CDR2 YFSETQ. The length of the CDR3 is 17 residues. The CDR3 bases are TGCGCCGGCAGCTTGGCCCTAAACTTACGCAGGGACAATGAGCAGTTCTTC. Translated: CAGSLALNLRRDNEQFF.

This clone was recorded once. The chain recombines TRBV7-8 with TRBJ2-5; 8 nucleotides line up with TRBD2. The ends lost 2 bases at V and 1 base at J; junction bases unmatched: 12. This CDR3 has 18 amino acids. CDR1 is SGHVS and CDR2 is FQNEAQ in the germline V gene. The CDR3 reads CASSLKSSFAGGQETQYF. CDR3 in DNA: TGTGCCAGCAGCTTAAAAAGTAGCTTTGCGGGGGGCCAAGAGACCCAGTACTTC.

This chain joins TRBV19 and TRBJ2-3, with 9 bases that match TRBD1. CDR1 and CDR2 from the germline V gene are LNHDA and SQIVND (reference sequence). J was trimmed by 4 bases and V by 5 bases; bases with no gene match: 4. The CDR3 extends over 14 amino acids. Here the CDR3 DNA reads TGTGCCAGTAGTCCGGGACAGGGCTCAGATACGCAGTATTTT. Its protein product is CASSPGQGSDTQYF.

The CDR3 protein is CASSITDREQFF. The DNA for the CDR3 is TGTGCCAGCAGCATCACCGACAGAGAGCAGTTCTTC. The chain combines TRBV11-3 with TRBJ2-1; TRBD1 is a possible D gene (5 bases). V was shortened by 5 bases and J by 10 bases, with 12 bases between the two germline ends. Germline V gives CDR1 SGHNT, CDR2 YENEEA. The CDR3 consists of 12 residues.

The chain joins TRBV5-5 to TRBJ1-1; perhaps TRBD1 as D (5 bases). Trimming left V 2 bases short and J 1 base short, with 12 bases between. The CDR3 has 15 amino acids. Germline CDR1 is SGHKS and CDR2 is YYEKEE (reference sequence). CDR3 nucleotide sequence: TGTGCCAGCAGCTTCGTTCCCCAGGGGAACACTGAAGCTTTCTTT. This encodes CASSFVPQGNTEAFF.

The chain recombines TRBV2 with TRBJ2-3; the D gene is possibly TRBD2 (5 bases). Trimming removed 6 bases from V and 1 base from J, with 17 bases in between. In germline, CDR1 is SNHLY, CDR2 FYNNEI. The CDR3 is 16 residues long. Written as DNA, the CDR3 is TGTGCCAGCAGCCCAATTGTCCTGGAGGGCACAGATACGCAGTATTTT. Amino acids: CASSPIVLEGTDTQYF.

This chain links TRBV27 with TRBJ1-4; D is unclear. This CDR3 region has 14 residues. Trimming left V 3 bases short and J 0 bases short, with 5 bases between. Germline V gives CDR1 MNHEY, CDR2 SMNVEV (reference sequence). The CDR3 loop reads CASSFGATNEKLFF. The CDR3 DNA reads TGTGCCAGCAGTTTCGGGGCAACTAATGAAAAACTGTTTTTT.

Here the CDR3 reads CASSLAQGLGEQYF. The CDR3 region has the DNA TGTGCCAGCAGCTTAGCTCAGGGCTTGGGCGAGCAGTACTTC. V usage is TRBV7-8 and J usage is TRBJ2-7, with TRBD1 as a possible D gene (5 bases). The CDR3 loop spans 14 amino acids. Trimming shortened V by 0 bases and J by 6 bases, and 12 bases separated the two germline ends. The germline V gene encodes CDR1 SGHVS and CDR2 FQNEAQ.

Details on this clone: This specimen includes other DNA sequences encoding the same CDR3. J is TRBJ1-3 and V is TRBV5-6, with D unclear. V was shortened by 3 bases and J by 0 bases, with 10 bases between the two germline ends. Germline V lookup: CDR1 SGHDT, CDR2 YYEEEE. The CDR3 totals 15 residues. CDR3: CASSSRLISGNTIYF. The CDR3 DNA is TGTGCCAGCAGCTCCAGACTGATCTCTGGAAACACCATATATTTT.